A single sample gave rise to the 6 T cell receptor beta chains below, sequenced in a study of blood T cell repertoires in COVID-19. Libraries were prepared by immunoSEQ multiplex PCR; TCRdb keeps only in-frame clonotypes and omits some of them. The sample has 200,000 to 250,000 clones; approximately 90% are singletons. The sequencing sample was made of peripheral blood. These receptors all stem from a man in his fifties with acute or convalescent COVID-19.

The table lists this clone with a count of one. This chain uses TRBV27 with TRBJ1-2; a weak D match, TRBD1 (6 bases). The length of the CDR3 is 13 residues. The germline CDR1 and CDR2 sequences are MNHEY and SMNVEV (reference sequence). V was pared by 5 bases and J by 8 bases, with 15 bases between. The CDR3 here is CASSLQGYEGYTF. CDR3 sequence (DNA): TGTGCCAGCAGTCTACAGGGATATGAGGGCTACACCTTC.

This clone was seen only a few times. The chain recombines TRBV7-2 with TRBJ2-1, with 8 bases that match TRBD1. Germline V gene data show CDR1 as SGHTA and CDR2 as FQGNSA. This CDR3 has 16 residues. V shed 6 bases, J shed 3 bases, and the junction held 10 bases outside the gene matches. The CDR3: CASRGQGTTLYNEQFF. The CDR3 DNA follows: TGTGCCAGCAGAGGACAGGGCACAACTCTCTACAATGAGCAGTTCTTC. The variable domain in full, with the rest retrieved from reference TRBV7-2 and TRBJ2-1, is GAGVSQSPSNKVTEKGKDVELRCDPISGHTALYWYRQSLGQGLEFLIYFQGNSAPDKSGLPSDRFSAERTGGSVSTLTIQRTQQEDSAVYLCASRGQGTTLYNEQFFGPGTRLTVL.

The rearrangement links TRBV18 to TRBJ2-7, with 9 bases that match TRBD2. From germline, CDR1 is KGHSH and CDR2 LQKENI. The V gene end was trimmed by 1 base and the J gene end by 5 bases; junction bases not matched to a gene: 3. CDR3 size: 14 residues. The CDR3 nucleotides read TGTGCCAGCTCACCACGCGGGGGGGCCGACGAGCAGTACTTC. Translated, it gives CASSPRGGADEQYF.

The chain combines TRBV21-1 with TRBJ2-3; the table's D call, TRBD2, has no DNA check behind it. TRBV21-1 has pseudogene status. This CDR3 is built from 15 residues. The CDR3 loop is CARVIAGGSTDTQYF. The CDR3 DNA reads as TGTGCCAGAGTCATAGCGGGGGGTTCCACAGATACGCAGTATTTT.

This clone was seen once. The genes are TRBV19 and TRBJ1-2; TRBD1 matches 9 bases. CDR1 LNHDA and CDR2 SQIVND come from the germline V gene (reference sequence). With V trimmed by 4 bases and J by 7 bases, 10 bases remained unmatched. The CDR3 covers 15 residues. The CDR3 here is CASSNVQQGAGGYTF. CDR3 nucleotide sequence: TGTGCCAGTAGTAACGTTCAACAGGGGGCAGGTGGCTACACCTTC.

This chain connects TRBV6-5 to TRBJ1-2; no reliable D call. Germline V CDR1 and CDR2: MNHEY, SVGAGI. Trimming shortened V by 0 bases and J by 4 bases, and 15 bases separated the two germline ends. CDR3 size: 16 residues. The DNA of the CDR3 is TGTGCCAGCAGTTACTCGGGTTTAGCTGAGGGCTATGGCTACACCTTC. Encoded protein: CASSYSGLAEGYGYTF.